Listed below are T cell receptor beta chains from one sample, sequenced in a study of PD-1 blockade in classical Hodgkin lymphoma. The repertoire was sequenced with immunoSEQ multiplex PCR; TCRdb's copy has only in-frame clones and lacks some. Of some 63,000 clones in the sample, 90% were seen once. This material consisted of peripheral blood mononuclear cells (PBMCs), taken at baseline. The receptors were gathered from a human donor with classical Hodgkin lymphoma. CDR3s include the opening cysteine and the closing phenylalanine or tryptophan. D genes are given only for firm matches. Part of the rows lack a size; the others show once, few, many or a class for expanded clones.

j_gene: TRBJ2-3
d_gene: .
v_gene: TRBV9
abundance: .
CDR3nt: TGTGCCAGCAGCGAACATGGGACCGGTACGCAGTATTTT
CDR3aa: CASSEHGTGTQYF

j_gene: TRBJ2-3
d_gene: TRBD2
v_gene: TRBV2
abundance: once
CDR3nt: TGTGCCAGCAGTGTGGGGGGGACTAGCACAGATACGCAGTATTTT
CDR3aa: CASSVGGTSTDTQYF

j_gene: TRBJ1-5
d_gene: .
v_gene: TRBV5-6
abundance: .
CDR3nt: TGTGCCAGCAGCTTGGGGGGGATAAGCAATCAGCCCCAGCATTTT
CDR3aa: CASSLGGISNQPQHF

j_gene: TRBJ2-6
d_gene: .
v_gene: TRBV6-5
abundance: .
CDR3nt: TGTGCCAGCAGAGATGGGAGAGGGGCCAACGTCCTGACTTTC
CDR3aa: CASRDGRGANVLTF

j_gene: TRBJ1-5
d_gene: TRBD1
v_gene: TRBV10-3
abundance: .
CDR3nt: TGTGCCATCAGTGAGAGTCAGGGGGGCAATCAGCCCCAGCATTTT
CDR3aa: CAISESQGGNQPQHF

j_gene: TRBJ2-1
d_gene: TRBD2
v_gene: TRBV5-4
abundance: .
CDR3nt: TGTGCCAGCAGCCTCACTAGCGGGGGCGGCTCCTACAATGAGCAGTTCTTC
CDR3aa: CASSLTSGGGSYNEQFF

j_gene: TRBJ2-2
d_gene: .
v_gene: TRBV11-2
abundance: .
CDR3nt: TGTGCCAGCAGCCGAATGGGGGATACCGGGGAGCTGTTTTTT
CDR3aa: CASSRMGDTGELFF

j_gene: TRBJ2-2
d_gene: .
v_gene: TRBV7-2
abundance: .
CDR3nt: TGTGCCAGCAGCCTTCCGAACACCGGGGAGCTGTTTTTT
CDR3aa: CASSLPNTGELFF

j_gene: TRBJ2-1
d_gene: TRBD2
v_gene: TRBV19
abundance: .
CDR3nt: TGTGCCAGTAGTCACGGGACTAGAAGCTCCTACAATGAGCAGTTCTTC
CDR3aa: CASSHGTRSSYNEQFF

j_gene: TRBJ2-7
d_gene: .
v_gene: TRBV5-1
abundance: .
CDR3nt: TGCGCCAGCAGCACAGCCTACGAGCAGTACTTC
CDR3aa: CASSTAYEQYF

j_gene: TRBJ2-7
d_gene: TRBD1
v_gene: TRBV4-1
abundance: .
CDR3nt: TGCGCCAGCAGTCGGACAGGGTATTACGAGCAGTACTTC
CDR3aa: CASSRTGYYEQYF

j_gene: TRBJ2-2
d_gene: .
v_gene: TRBV27
abundance: .
CDR3nt: TGTGCCAGCAGATCGGGGCTTTTCACCGGGGAGCTGTTTTTT
CDR3aa: CASRSGLFTGELFF

j_gene: TRBJ1-3
d_gene: TRBD1
v_gene: TRBV29-1
abundance: few
CDR3nt: TGCAGCGTTTGGACAGGGGACTCTGGAAACACCATATATTTT
CDR3aa: CSVWTGDSGNTIYF

j_gene: TRBJ2-1
d_gene: TRBD2
v_gene: TRBV28
abundance: .
CDR3nt: TGTGCCAGCACCTTAGCGGGAGAGGCCAATGAGCAGTTCTTC
CDR3aa: CASTLAGEANEQFF

j_gene: TRBJ1-1
d_gene: TRBD1
v_gene: TRBV2
abundance: .
CDR3nt: TGTGCCAGCAGTGCCCTCGGACAGGGGGATACTGAAGCTTTCTTT
CDR3aa: CASSALGQGDTEAFF

j_gene: TRBJ2-5
d_gene: .
v_gene: TRBV27
abundance: .
CDR3nt: TGTGCCAGCAGTCCTGGCAGGCGACGAGAGACCCAGTACTTC
CDR3aa: CASSPGRRRETQYF

j_gene: TRBJ1-3
d_gene: .
v_gene: TRBV7-8
abundance: .
CDR3nt: TGTGCCAGCAGCTTTACCGACCGGGACGCATATTTT
CDR3aa: CASSFTDRDAYF